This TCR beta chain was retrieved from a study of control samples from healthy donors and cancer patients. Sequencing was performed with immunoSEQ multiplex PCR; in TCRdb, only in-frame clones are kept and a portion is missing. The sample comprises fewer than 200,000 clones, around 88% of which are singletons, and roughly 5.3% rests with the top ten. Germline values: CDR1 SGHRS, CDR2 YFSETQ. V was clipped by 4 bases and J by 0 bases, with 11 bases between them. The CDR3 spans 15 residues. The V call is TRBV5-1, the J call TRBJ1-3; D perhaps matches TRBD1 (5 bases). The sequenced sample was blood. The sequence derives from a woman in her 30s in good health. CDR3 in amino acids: CASSTGSTSGNTIYF. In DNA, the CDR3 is TGCGCCAGCAGCACAGGCTCGACCTCTGGAAACACCATATATTTT.